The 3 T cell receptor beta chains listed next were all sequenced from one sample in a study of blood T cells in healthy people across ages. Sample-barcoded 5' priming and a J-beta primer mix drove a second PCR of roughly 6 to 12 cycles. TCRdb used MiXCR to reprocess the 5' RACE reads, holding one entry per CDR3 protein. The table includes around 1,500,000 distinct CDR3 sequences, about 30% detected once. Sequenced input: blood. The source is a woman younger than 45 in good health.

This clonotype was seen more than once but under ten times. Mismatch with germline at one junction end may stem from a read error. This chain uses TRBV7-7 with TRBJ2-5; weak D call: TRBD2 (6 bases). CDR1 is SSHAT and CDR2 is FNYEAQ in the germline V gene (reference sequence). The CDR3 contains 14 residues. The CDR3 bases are TGTACCAGCAGCTTAGGGCAGGGAGGAGAGACCCAGTACTTC. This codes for CTSSLGQGGETQYF.

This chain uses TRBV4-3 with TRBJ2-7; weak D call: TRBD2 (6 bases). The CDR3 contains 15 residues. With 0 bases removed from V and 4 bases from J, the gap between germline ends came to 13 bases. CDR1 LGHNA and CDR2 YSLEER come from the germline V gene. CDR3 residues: CASSQEEGPGYEQYF. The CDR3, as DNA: TGCGCCAGCAGCCAAGAGGAGGGCCCGGGGTACGAGCAGTACTTC.

In DNA, the CDR3 is TGTGCCAGCTCAGGGAGGACAGATGAAAAACTGTTTTTT. Protein sequence: CASSGRTDEKLFF. The chain carries TRBV18 and TRBJ1-4; D is possibly TRBD1 (6 bases). Deletions cut 5 bases from V and 6 bases from J, with 10 bases between. This CDR3 region has 13 residues. Germline CDR1 reads KGHSH; CDR2 reads LQKENI.